One sample yielded the 25 T cell receptor beta chains listed below, sequenced in a study of blood T cell repertoires in COVID-19. The assay was immunoSEQ multiplex PCR, and TCRdb's table has in-frame clones only and misses some. The sample contains about 45,000 clones, about two thirds of which appear only once. Source material: peripheral blood. The receptors here all came from a man at least 80 years old with acute or convalescent COVID-19.

V gene TRBV6-5 combines with J gene TRBJ1-4; D perhaps matches TRBD1 (5 bases). Germline CDR1 MNHEY, CDR2 SVGAGI. This CDR3 region has 15 residues. Trimming took 5 bases from V and 4 from J, leaving 14 bases between them. The CDR3 here is CASSPWGVFNEKLFF. CDR3 sequence (DNA): TGTGCCAGCAGTCCCTGGGGGGTTTTTAATGAAAAACTGTTTTTT.

The genes are TRBV7-2 and TRBJ1-3; TRBD1 aligns across 7 bases. The germline V gene encodes CDR1 SGHTA and CDR2 FQGNSA. Losses at the gene ends were 5 bases for V and 0 bases for J; bases not matched to a gene: 10. The CDR3 has 17 residues. In DNA, the CDR3 is TGTGCCAGCAGCCTACGACAGGGCCCCAACTCTGGAAACACCATATATTTT. Translation gives CASSLRQGPNSGNTIYF.

CDR3 nucleotide sequence: TGTGCCAGCAGGGGGCGGGAGCGCAAAGAGCAGTTCTTC. Translating gives CASRGRERKEQFF. The chain has TRBV21-1 and TRBJ2-1; whether TRBD2, the table's D call, matches the DNA was not checked. TRBV21-1 constitutes a pseudogene. There are 13 residues in the CDR3.

This clone was observed a few times. CDR3 amino acids: CASSLFRDRGSGANVLTF. DNA for the CDR3: TGTGCCAGCAGCTTATTCCGGGACAGGGGTTCTGGGGCCAACGTCCTGACTTTC. The chain is built from TRBV7-6 and TRBJ2-6; the match to TRBD1 covers 10 bases. Germline V gene lookup returns CDR1 SGHVS and CDR2 FNYEAQ. The CDR3 sequence is 18 residues long. V dropped 2 bases and J dropped 1; count of bases not matched to a gene: 5.

The sample holds a few counts of this clone. This sequence joins TRBV7-2 and TRBJ2-5; D not certain. The CDR3 is made up of 13 amino acids. Between the trimmed V and J ends, which lost 1 base and 4 bases, there was a span of 7 bases. CDR1 is SGHTA and CDR2 is FQGNSA in the germline V gene. CDR3 loop: CASSLVDRETQYF. The CDR3 DNA reads TGTGCCAGCAGCTTAGTTGATAGAGAGACCCAGTACTTC.

The V call is TRBV7-3, the J call TRBJ2-3, with a tentative D call TRBD2 (6 bases). CDR1 and CDR2 from the germline V gene are SGHTA and FQGTGA. CDR3 size: 15 residues. V was trimmed by 1 base and J by 0 bases, leaving 8 bases between them. The CDR3 nucleotides are TGTGCCAGCAGCTTAATAGGGACTAGCACAGATACGCAGTATTTT. Its protein product is CASSLIGTSTDTQYF.

V gene TRBV28 combines with J gene TRBJ1-4; TRBD1 matches at 10 bases. CDR1 and CDR2 from the germline V gene are MDHEN and SYDVKM. This CDR3 contains 14 residues. J lost 6 bases, V lost 11 bases, and 9 bases had no gene match. In DNA, the CDR3 is TGTGCCTCTGGTGGGGGGACAGGGGATGAAAAACTGTTTTTT. It is translated as CASGGGTGDEKLFF.

This clone was seen only a few times. V gene TRBV24-1 combines with J gene TRBJ2-7; 9 bases agree with TRBD1. Per germline, CDR1 KGHDR and CDR2 SFDVKD. Trimming at V came to 5 bases and at J to 6 bases, leaving 13 bases not matched to a gene. The CDR3 runs to 16 residues. The CDR3 region has the DNA TGTGCCACCAGTGTTATAACCCGGGACAGGGCGTCCGAGCAGTACTTC. Protein sequence: CATSVITRDRASEQYF.

V usage is TRBV18 and J usage is TRBJ2-1; 12 positions agree with TRBD2. The CDR3 is 15 residues long. From germline, CDR1 is KGHSH and CDR2 LQKENI. The trim removed 3 bases at V and 5 bases at J, leaving 2 bases unmatched. The CDR3 loop is CASSPGLAGNNEQFF. The CDR3 DNA is TGTGCCAGCTCACCGGGACTAGCGGGTAACAATGAGCAGTTCTTC.

This clone was detected only once. This chain uses TRBV12-3 or TRBV12-4 with TRBJ2-7; 7 bases map to TRBD1. The CDR3 loop spans 12 amino acids. V shed 8 bases, J shed 0 bases, and the junction held 1 base outside the gene matches. This CDR3 reads CASAGGSYEQYF. The DNA of the CDR3 is TGTGCCAGCGCAGGGGGCTCCTACGAGCAGTACTTC.

The chain combines TRBV30 with TRBJ1-2; 8 bases align to TRBD1. Trimming removed 3 bases from V and 4 bases from J; junction bases left unmatched: 7. Germline V lookup: CDR1 GTSNPN, CDR2 SVGIG (reference sequence). This CDR3 has 14 residues. CDR3 sequence (DNA): TGTGCCTGGAGCCCAGGGGGCGGAGGCTATGGCTACACCTTC. Its translation is CAWSPGGGGYGYTF.

V and J are TRBV20-1 and TRBJ1-1, with D perhaps TRBD1 (5 bases). Germline CDR1 and CDR2: DFQATT and SNEGSKA (reference sequence). The CDR3 is made up of 16 amino acids. V was clipped by 3 bases and J by 0 bases, with 17 bases between them. The CDR3 here is CSASPQADFLNTEAFF. The CDR3 DNA sequence: TGCAGTGCTAGTCCACAGGCGGATTTCTTGAACACTGAAGCTTTCTTT.

This sequence joins TRBV2 and TRBJ1-5; maybe TRBD1 (5 bases). In germline, CDR1 is SNHLY, CDR2 FYNNEI. V gave up 7 bases and J gave up 4 bases, with 11 bases separating them. The CDR3 extends over 13 amino acids. CDR3 in DNA: TGTGCCAGCACTCCACAGGTTAATCAGCCCCAGCATTTT. Protein sequence: CASTPQVNQPQHF.

The J gene is TRBJ1-1, the V gene TRBV14; TRBD1 might be the D (5 bases). Germline assignment: CDR1 SGHDN and CDR2 FVKESK. The V end lost 1 base, the J end lost 5 bases, and 14 bases lay between the germline ends. This CDR3 region has 15 residues. CDR3 bases: TGTGCCAGCAGCCAAGTGGCCAGCTACAGGACTGAAGCTTTCTTT. Its translation: CASSQVASYRTEAFF.

The chain joins TRBV10-2 to TRBJ2-7, with D hard to call. The CDR3 contains 15 residues. CDR1 and CDR2 (germline): WSHSY, SAAADI. Trimming removed 0 bases from V and 7 bases from J, with 16 bases in between. In nucleotides, the CDR3 is TGCGCCAGCAGTGAGTCGATGGCCCTACCCGGGGAGCAGTACTTC. Protein: CASSESMALPGEQYF.

This CDR3 is CASSLGSAAANTGELFF. The CDR3 DNA sequence: TGTGCCAGCAGCTTAGGATCGGCGGCAGCGAACACCGGGGAGCTGTTTTTT. The V call is TRBV11-3, the J call TRBJ2-2; no definite D call. CDR3 length: 17 amino acids. Germline V gene sequence: CDR1 SGHNT, CDR2 YENEEA. V lost 1 base and J 0 bases, leaving 12 bases between the germline ends. The full variable domain, rest sourced from reference TRBV11-3 and TRBJ2-2, is EAGVVQSPRYKIIEKKQPVAFWCNPISGHNTLYWYLQNLGQGPELLIRYENEEAVDDSQLPKDRFSAERLKGVDSTLKIQPAELGDSAVYLCASSLGSAAANTGELFFGEGSRLTVL.

This clone is a singleton in its sample. One end of the junction is discordant with germline, which a read error may explain. V and J are TRBV10-3 and TRBJ2-2, with D hard to call. Germline loops: CDR1 ENHRY, CDR2 SYGVKD. CDR3 length: 23 residues. CDR3 region: CAISESFKVAVSEEVGSTGELFF. DNA of the CDR3: TGTGCCATCAGTGAGTCATTTAAGGTGGCAGTCAGTGAGGAAGTTGGTAGTACCGGAGAGCTGTTTTTT.

The CDR3, as DNA: TGTGCCAGCAGCCAAGATACCCTAGCAAATCAGCCCCAGCATTTT. Translated: CASSQDTLANQPQHF. The chain recombines TRBV3-1 (or the pseudogene TRBV3-2) with TRBJ1-5; the D is unclear. This CDR3 spans 15 amino acids. Germline CDR1 and CDR2: LGHDT and YNNKEL (reference sequence). V shed 0 bases and J shed 4 bases, with 10 bases lying between them.

The J gene is TRBJ2-1, the V gene TRBV9; D unresolved. The germline V gene has CDR1 SGDLS and CDR2 YYNGEE. With 0 bases removed from V and 5 bases from J, the gap between germline ends came to 9 bases. The CDR3 sequence is 14 residues long. Here the CDR3 reads CASSVGALHNEQFF. The CDR3 DNA sequence: TGTGCCAGCAGCGTAGGAGCACTCCACAATGAGCAGTTCTTC.

This clone counts as medium-sized (0.01 to 0.1%). The genes are TRBV7-6 and TRBJ2-1; maybe TRBD2 (5 bases). Trimming took 1 base from V and 0 from J, leaving 10 bases between them. The germline V gene has CDR1 SGHVS and CDR2 FNYEAQ. The CDR3 spans 16 residues. CDR3 amino acids: CASSLGAAGSYNEQFF. CDR3 bases: TGTGCCAGCAGCTTAGGCGCGGCGGGCTCCTACAATGAGCAGTTCTTC.

This clone has only a few counts. Its ends do not fully match the called genes, so a read error is possible. The V call is TRBV19, the J call TRBJ1-2; possibly TRBD1 for D (6 bases). The germline V gene encodes CDR1 LNHDA and CDR2 SQIVND (reference sequence). The CDR3 runs 12 residues. This CDR3 is CASSRGQDGYTF. DNA of the CDR3: TGTGCCAGCAGTAGGGGACAAGATGGCTACACCTTC.

J is TRBJ1-2 and V is TRBV18, with 10 bases matching TRBD1. Looked up from germline, CDR1 is KGHSH and CDR2 is LQKENI. V trimming: 2 bases; J trimming: 3 bases; junction bases outside the gene matches: 6. CDR3 length: 16 amino acids. CDR3 coding DNA: TGTGCCAGCTCACCAAGACAGGGGGCGGTTGACTATGGCTACACCTTC. Its protein is CASSPRQGAVDYGYTF.

The rearrangement links TRBV6-6 to TRBJ2-5; 13 bases agree with TRBD2. This CDR3 is 15 amino acids long. V shed 6 bases, J shed 4 bases, and the junction held 5 bases outside the gene matches. The germline V gene has CDR1 MNHNY and CDR2 SVGAGI (reference sequence). The CDR3 reads CASSPGLAGVETQYF. In DNA, the CDR3 is TGTGCCAGCAGCCCCGGACTAGCGGGGGTAGAGACCCAGTACTTC.

The chain carries TRBV4-1 and TRBJ1-1; D gene unclear. Germline V gene sequence: CDR1 MGHRA, CDR2 YSYEKL. The CDR3 spans 14 residues. Trimming pared 0 bases from V and 7 bases from J, leaving 12 bases between. The CDR3 loop is CASSQDRRKDEAFF. In nucleotides, the CDR3 is TGCGCCAGCAGCCAAGATCGGAGAAAAGATGAAGCTTTCTTT.

The chain links TRBV6-7 to TRBJ2-3; D is uncertain. TRBV6-7 is treated as an ORF (open reading frame) with a function not yet certain. V was trimmed by 6 bases and J by 8 bases, leaving 12 bases between them. CDR3 length equals 12 residues. The CDR3, as DNA: TGTGCCAGCAGCCCTTACATGGCTACGCAGTATTTT. Amino acid sequence: CASSPYMATQYF.